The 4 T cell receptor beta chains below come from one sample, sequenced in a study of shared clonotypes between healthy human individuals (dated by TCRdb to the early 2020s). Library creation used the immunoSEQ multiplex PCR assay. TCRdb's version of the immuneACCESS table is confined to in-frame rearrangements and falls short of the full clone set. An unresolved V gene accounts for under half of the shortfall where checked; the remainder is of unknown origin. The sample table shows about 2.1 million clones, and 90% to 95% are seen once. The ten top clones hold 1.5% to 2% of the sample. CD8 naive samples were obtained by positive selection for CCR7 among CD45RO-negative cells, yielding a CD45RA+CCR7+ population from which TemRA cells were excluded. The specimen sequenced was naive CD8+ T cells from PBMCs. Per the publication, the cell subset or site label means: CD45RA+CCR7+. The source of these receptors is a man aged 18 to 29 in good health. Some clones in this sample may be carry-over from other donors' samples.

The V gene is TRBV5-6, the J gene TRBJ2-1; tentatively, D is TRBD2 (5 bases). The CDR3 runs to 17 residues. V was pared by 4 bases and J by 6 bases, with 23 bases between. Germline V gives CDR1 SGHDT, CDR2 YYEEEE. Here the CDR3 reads CASSQAQNGVRFNEQFF. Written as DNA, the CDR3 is TGTGCCAGCAGCCAGGCCCAGAACGGGGTTAGATTCAATGAGCAGTTCTTC. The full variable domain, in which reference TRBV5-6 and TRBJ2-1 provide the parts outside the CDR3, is DAGVTQSPTHLIKTRGQQVTLRCSPKSGHDTVSWYQQALGQGPQFIFQYYEEEERQRGNFPDRFSGHQFPNYSSELNVNALLLGDSALYLCASSQAQNGVRFNEQFFGPGTRLTVL.

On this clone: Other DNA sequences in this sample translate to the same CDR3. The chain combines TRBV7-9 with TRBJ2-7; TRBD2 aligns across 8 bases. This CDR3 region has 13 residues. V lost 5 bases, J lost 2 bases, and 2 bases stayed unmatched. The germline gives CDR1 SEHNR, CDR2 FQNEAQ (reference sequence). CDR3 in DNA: TGTGCCAGCAGCCCCGGGGGGGCCTACGAGCAGTACTTC. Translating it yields CASSPGGAYEQYF.

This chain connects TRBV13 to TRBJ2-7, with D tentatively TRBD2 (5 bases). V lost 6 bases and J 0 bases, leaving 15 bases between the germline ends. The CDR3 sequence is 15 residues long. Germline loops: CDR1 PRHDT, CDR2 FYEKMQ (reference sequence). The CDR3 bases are TGTGCCAGCAGTTTGGCGCCGGGGAGCTCCTACGAGCAGTACTTC. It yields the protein CASSLAPGSSYEQYF.

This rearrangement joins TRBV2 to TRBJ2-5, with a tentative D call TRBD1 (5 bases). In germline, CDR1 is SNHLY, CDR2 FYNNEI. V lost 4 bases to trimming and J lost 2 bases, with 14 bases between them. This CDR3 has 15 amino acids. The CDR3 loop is CASSVEDTTQETQYF. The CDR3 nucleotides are TGTGCCAGCAGTGTCGAGGACACCACACAAGAGACCCAGTACTTC.